The table lists the clone carrying this T cell receptor beta chain with a few counts. Its antigen is not known. With V trimmed by 2 bases and J by 1 base, 6 bases remained unmatched. The CDR3 contains 17 residues. The V gene's germline CDR1 is SGHRS and CDR2 YFSETQ. The source of the sample is a study of response to subunit inactivated influenza vaccine. Broader study findings: Authors suggested seasonal influenza vaccinations each recruit few new T cells.

TCRdb recomputed calls from the RT-PCR reads with MiXCR, one row per CDR3 protein. The sample includes 560,000 or so distinct CDR3 sequences, approximately 7.7% of them seen just once. This receptor was identified in a man aged 50-75 years who received an inactivated influenza vaccine. V is TRBV5-1 and J is TRBJ2-3; TRBD1 matches 11 bases. Sample: PBMCs from blood, taken around 25 months after vaccination. In DNA form, the CDR3 reads TGCGCCAGCAGCTTTACTGGACAGGGGGCCCGCACAGATACGCAGTATTTT. Protein: CASSFTGQGARTDTQYF.